This entry lists 7 T cell receptor beta chains sequenced from one sample in a study of post-analysis software for immune sequencing data. Study-level results: Controls showed lower frequencies than patients for five TRBV segments, and TRBV5-6, TRBV5-1 and TRBV20-1 were among these.

Their antigens are not known. Incorporated into the TCR beta cDNA libraries were unique molecular identifiers, which served to reduce PCR and sequencing biases. TCRdb fed the PCR reads into MiXCR, producing one record per CDR3 protein. The data show around 710,000 distinct CDR3 sequences, under 60% seen once. The source material was blood. These receptors were taken from a girl aged 10-17 years with multiple sclerosis.

This chain links TRBV28 with TRBJ2-5; tentative D call: TRBD1 (6 bases). V shed 5 bases and J shed 5 bases, with 15 bases lying between them. Germline CDR1 reads MDHEN; CDR2 reads SYDVKM. This CDR3 has 14 residues. For the CDR3, the DNA is TGTGCCAGCAGTCTCATACAGGGTACGGAGACCCAGTACTTC. As protein: CASSLIQGTETQYF.

The chain links TRBV20-1 to TRBJ2-5, with 7 positions matching TRBD2. The V segment lost 3 bases and the J segment 5 bases; nucleotides outside the gene matches: 12. Germline loops: CDR1 DFQATT, CDR2 SNEGSKA (reference sequence). CDR3 length: 15 residues. CDR3 loop: CSARAAGEVRETQYF. For the CDR3, the DNA is TGCAGTGCTAGGGCGGCGGGAGAGGTGAGGGAGACCCAGTACTTC.

CDR3 nucleotides: TGTGCCAGCATTGGGGGACACTACAATGAGCAGTTCTTC. It encodes CASIGGHYNEQFF. The V and J genes are TRBV7-9 and TRBJ2-1; the D gene is possibly TRBD1 (6 bases). The CDR3 extends over 13 amino acids. CDR1 and CDR2 (germline): SEHNR, FQNEAQ (reference sequence). V dropped 7 bases and J dropped 3 bases, with 10 bases sitting between them.

This rearrangement joins TRBV15 to TRBJ2-3; 7 bases map to TRBD2. The CDR3 loop spans 17 amino acids. Germline V gene sequence: CDR1 LNHNV, CDR2 YYDKDF (reference sequence). V shed 0 bases and J 1 base; nucleotides not matched to a gene: 7. The CDR3 nucleotides are TGTGCCACCAGCAGAGATCGACGGGAGGTAGGCACAGATACGCAGTATTTT. Encoded protein: CATSRDRREVGTDTQYF.

The chain links TRBV29-1 to TRBJ2-1, with 11 bases that match TRBD2. J gave up 5 bases and V 6 bases, and 9 bases lay outside the gene matches. The CDR3 extends over 15 amino acids. CDR1 and CDR2 from the germline V gene are SQVTM and ANQGSEA. The CDR3 DNA reads TGCAGCGTCGCATTAGCGGGAGGGCCCAACAATGAGCAGTTCTTC. It is translated as CSVALAGGPNNEQFF.

The chain recombines TRBV20-1 with TRBJ2-1; 10 bases fit TRBD2. V shed 2 bases, J shed 5 bases, and the junction held 15 bases outside the gene matches. This CDR3 comprises 18 residues. In germline, CDR1 is DFQATT, CDR2 SNEGSKA (reference sequence). The chain's CDR3 is CSARPYLGASGSHNEQFF. As DNA, the CDR3 is TGCAGTGCTAGACCATATTTGGGGGCTAGCGGGAGTCACAATGAGCAGTTCTTC.

This clonotype was found many times. The CDR3 loop reads CASNPTSGAQDTQYF. The DNA of the CDR3 is TGTGCCAGCAACCCTACGTCGGGAGCTCAAGATACGCAGTATTTT. V usage is TRBV12-3 or TRBV12-4 and J usage is TRBJ2-3; D is possibly TRBD2 (6 bases). The length of the CDR3 is 15 residues. V was pared by 7 bases and J by 5 bases, with 19 bases between.